One sample yielded the 6 T cell receptor beta chains listed below, sequenced in a study of cytomegalovirus exposure and HLA in healthy donors. In the PCR, 60 Vbeta and 13 Jbeta primers were used. Some clones are missing from TCRdb's copy, which holds only in-frame ones; the method was immunoSEQ multiplex PCR. The sample lists some 160,000 clones; around a tenth were seen once. The sequenced material came from PBMCs. These receptors all stem from a male donor in good health and CMV-seronegative.

This clone was seen more than once but under ten times. For the CDR3, the DNA is TGTGCCAGCAGCCCCGACACCAGGGTCCGCGAGCAGTACTTC. It codes for CASSPDTRVREQYF. The chain recombines TRBV28 with TRBJ2-7, with a weak D call TRBD1 (5 bases). The CDR3 runs to 14 residues. The germline CDR1 and CDR2 sequences are MDHEN and SYDVKM. V was clipped by 6 bases and J by 6 bases, with 18 bases between them. The full variable domain, rest sourced from reference TRBV28 and TRBJ2-7, is DVKVTQSSRYLVKRTGEKVFLECVQDMDHENMFWYRQDPGLGLRLIYFSYDVKMKEKGDIPEGYSVSREKKERFSLILESASTNQTSMYLCASSPDTRVREQYFGPGTRLTVT.

This clone was recorded once. CDR3 sequence: CASREDVREQYF. CDR3 sequence (DNA): TGTGCCAGCAGGGAGGACGTTCGCGAGCAGTACTTC. This chain connects TRBV2 to TRBJ2-5; the D gene is possibly TRBD2 (5 bases). The better agreement between TRBJ2-7 and the DNA end casts doubt on the J call. The germline gives CDR1 SNHLY, CDR2 FYNNEI. The CDR3 has 12 residues.

This chain links TRBV5-6 with TRBJ1-2; no clear D gene. The CDR3 has 13 amino acids. The V end lost 1 base, the J end lost 6 bases, and 10 bases lay between the germline ends. Germline-derived CDR1 and CDR2 are SGHDT and YYEEEE. The CDR3 coding sequence is TGTGCCAGCAGCTTGTCCGACATGGATGGCTACACCTTC. It yields the protein CASSLSDMDGYTF.

Turning to this clone: Because the CDR3's place on the DNA is in doubt, the DNA is left out and the CDR3 is given as listed by TCRdb. The chain joins TRBV6-6 to TRBJ2-7; the table's D gene call, TRBD1, was not cross checked with the DNA. Inclusive of both ends, the CDR3 amounts to 13 amino acids. Germline loops: CDR1 MNHNY, CDR2 SVGAGI (reference sequence). CDR3: CASILDRGGEQYF.

This clone has just a few counts. The chain combines TRBV9 with TRBJ2-1, with TRBD2 matching over 8 bases. The CDR3 sequence is 15 residues long. Germline trimming cut 0 bases from V and 4 bases from J; bases unmatched to any gene: 3. The germline V gene encodes CDR1 SGDLS and CDR2 YYNGEE. For the CDR3, the DNA is TGTGCCAGCAGCGTAGCAGCGGGGGAGTACAATGAGCAGTTCTTC. It yields the protein CASSVAAGEYNEQFF.

In this sample, this clone turned up a few times. The gene calls are TRBV19 and TRBJ1-5, with 7 nucleotides matching TRBD1. The CDR3 loop spans 14 amino acids. Germline CDR1 reads LNHDA; CDR2 reads SQIVND (reference sequence). The V and J ends lost 7 bases and 3 bases, in that order; junction bases with no gene match: 6. The chain's CDR3 is CASTRDSNNQPQHF. The CDR3 nucleotides are TGTGCCAGTACACGGGACAGCAACAATCAGCCCCAGCATTTT.